The TCR beta chain under discussion was sequenced for a study of blood T cell repertoires in COVID-19. About the study: Samples representing acute and convalescent COVID-19 were sourced from the United States, Italy and Spain. From T cells, B-cell-depleted T cells, or PBMCs came the material, which was cDNA or gDNA.

CDR1 is MNHEY, CDR2 SVGAGI, per germline. This CDR3 spans 15 amino acids. The V and J ends lost 4 bases and 2 bases, in that order; junction bases with no gene match: 6. As originally analysed: Estimation of nucleated cell counts was performed using reference gene primer amplification. Clones were sequenced by immunoSEQ multiplex PCR, and TCRdb holds only the in-frame ones, with some missing. V and J calls and clone size are as listed in that table; D and trimming were resolved from the DNA. This sample yields fewer than 95,000 clones, of which 70% to 85% are seen a single time; about an eighth belongs to the top ten. In its sample, this clone ranks as medium-sized.

The chain links TRBV6-5 to TRBJ2-7; 9 bases are a match to TRBD1. Sequencing used peripheral blood. This TCR derives from a human donor in a cohort sampled during active COVID-19. Here the CDR3 reads CASSSERTGAYEQYF. CDR3 in DNA: TGTGCCAGCAGTTCGGAGAGGACAGGGGCCTACGAGCAGTACTTC.